This T cell receptor (beta chain) is from a study of graft-versus-host responses after intestinal transplantation. Whole-study context: Transplantation in recipients was multivisceral, liver-intestinal, or isolated intestinal. After anti-thymocyte globulin induction, recipients took tacrolimus and steroids for 3 to 4 years.

In regard to this clone: Its antigen is not identified.

Trimming pared 2 bases from V and 3 bases from J, leaving 14 bases between. Germline CDR1 is MNHEY and CDR2 is SMNVEV (reference sequence). The CDR3 loop spans 15 amino acids. Assay: immunoSEQ multiplex PCR; the TCRdb copy retains only in-frame clones and omits some. The sample carries more than 85,000 clones, around 93% recorded once. The specimen was unstimulated CD8+ T cells sorted from spleen or lymph node cells, collected before intestinal transplant. V and J are TRBV27 and TRBJ2-7; maybe TRBD1 (6 bases). The receptor was isolated from a human donor who received an intestinal transplant. In DNA form, the CDR3 reads TGTGCCAGCAGTTTACCGTACAGGGAAGTCTACGAGCAGTACTTC. The encoded protein is CASSLPYREVYEQYF.